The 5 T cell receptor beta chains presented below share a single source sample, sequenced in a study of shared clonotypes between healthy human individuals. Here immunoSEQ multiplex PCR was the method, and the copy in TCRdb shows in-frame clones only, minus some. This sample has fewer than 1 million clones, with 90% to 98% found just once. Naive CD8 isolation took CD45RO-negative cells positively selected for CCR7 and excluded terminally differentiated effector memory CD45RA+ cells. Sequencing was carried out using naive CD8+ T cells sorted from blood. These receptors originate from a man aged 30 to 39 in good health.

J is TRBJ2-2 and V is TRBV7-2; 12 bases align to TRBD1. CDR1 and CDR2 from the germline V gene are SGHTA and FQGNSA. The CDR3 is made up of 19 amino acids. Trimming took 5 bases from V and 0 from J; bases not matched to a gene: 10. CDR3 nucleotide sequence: TGTGCCAGCAGCGCGCCGGGACAGGGGGCCTTCGCGAACACCGGGGAGCTGTTTTTT. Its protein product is CASSAPGQGAFANTGELFF.

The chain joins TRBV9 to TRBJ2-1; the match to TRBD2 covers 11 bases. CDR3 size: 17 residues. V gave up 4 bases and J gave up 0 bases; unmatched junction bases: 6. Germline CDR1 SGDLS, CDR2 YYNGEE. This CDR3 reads CASSTGTSGSSYNEQFF. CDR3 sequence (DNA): TGTGCCAGCAGCACAGGGACTAGCGGAAGCTCCTACAATGAGCAGTTCTTC.

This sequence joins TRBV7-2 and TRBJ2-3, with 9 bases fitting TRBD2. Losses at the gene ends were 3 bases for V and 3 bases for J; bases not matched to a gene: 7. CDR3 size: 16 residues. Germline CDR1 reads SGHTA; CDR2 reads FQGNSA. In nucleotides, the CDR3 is TGTGCCAGCAGCTTTTATAGCGGGAGTTGGACAGATACGCAGTATTTT. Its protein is CASSFYSGSWTDTQYF.

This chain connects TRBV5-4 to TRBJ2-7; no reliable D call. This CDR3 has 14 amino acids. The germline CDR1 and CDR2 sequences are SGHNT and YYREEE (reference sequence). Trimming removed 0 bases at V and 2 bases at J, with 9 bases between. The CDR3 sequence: CASSLGSVAYEQYF. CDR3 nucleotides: TGTGCCAGCAGCTTGGGGTCAGTGGCCTACGAGCAGTACTTC. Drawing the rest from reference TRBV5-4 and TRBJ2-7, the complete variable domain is ETGVTQSPTHLIKTRGQQVTLRCSSQSGHNTVSWYQQALGQGPQFIFQYYREEENGRGNFPPRFSGLQFPNYSSELNVNALELDDSALYLCASSLGSVAYEQYFGPGTRLTVT.

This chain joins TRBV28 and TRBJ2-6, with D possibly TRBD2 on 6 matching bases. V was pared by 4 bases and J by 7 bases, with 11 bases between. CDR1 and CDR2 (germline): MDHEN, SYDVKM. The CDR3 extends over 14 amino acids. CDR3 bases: TGTGCCAGCAGTTGGGGGACTGCAGCCAACGTCCTGACTTTC. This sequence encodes CASSWGTAANVLTF.